A selection of T cell receptor beta chains follows, all from one sample in a study of T cell responses to AZD1222 COVID-19 vaccine. Profiled with immunoSEQ multiplex PCR; TCRdb holds only in-frame clones, not every one. The repertoire consists of about 130,000 clones, with 85% to 95% occurring once and the leading ten covering approximately 6.9%. The material was peripheral blood, obtained 28 days after the second AZD1222 dose. All receptors come from an adult who received the AZD1222 COVID-19 vaccine. The conserved cysteine and the conserved F or W are not part of the CDR3 here. The order of the fields is CDR3 length, V gene, CDR3 protein.

13 | TRBV28 | ASSSGGQGRSPLH
15 | TRBV25-1 | ASSESREGRSSYEQY
12 | TRBV19 | ASTSSRGDNEQF
17 | TRBV4-2 | ASSQDLGQGASTNEKLF
15 | TRBV19 | ASRDLSLNPGANVLT
10 | TRBV5-1 | ASSAQGEGYT
12 | TRBV7-2 | ASSLAGGTTTQY
11 | TRBV7-8 | ASSLAAGPGYT
12 | TRBV3-1/TRBV3-2 | ASSLDTPYNEQF
12 | TRBV7-8 | ASSLGTFENGYT